The clone carrying this TCR beta chain was counted only a few times. Indicated time point: pre-sensitization, week 0. The treatment was: therapeutic diphenylcyclopropenone sensitization with weekly scalp DPC. Every donor had alopecia and was 18 to 70 years old; all were suitable for DPC. Germline CDR1 reads GTSNPN; CDR2 reads SVGIG (reference sequence). The length of the CDR3 is 14 residues. The V gene lost 0 bases and the J gene lost 1 base, with 9 bases spanning the gap. Using its own MiXCR run on the RACE reads, TCRdb lists one record per CDR3 protein. Of roughly 100,000 distinct CDR3 sequences listed, approximately 11% were seen once; the top ten hold around 3.1%. This specimen comes from a study of human T cells and chemical hapten exposure.

The input for sequencing was whole blood, taken in connection with sensitization to the hapten diphenylcyclopropenone (DPC). The genes are TRBV30 and TRBJ2-5, with D possibly matching TRBD2 (6 bases). This receptor was taken from a woman aged 55-69 years with alopecia areata. Some clones in this sample may be carry-over from other donors' samples. The CDR3 loop is CAWSVGTFQETQYF. The CDR3 DNA follows: TGTGCCTGGAGTGTCGGGACTTTCCAAGAGACCCAGTACTTC.